This TCR beta chain was profiled in a study of sequential checkpoint blockade in melanoma. Overall study context: Both treatment sequences were followed by maintenance nivolumab. TCRβ was sequenced from DNA of 75 to 95 pretreatment tumors. About two dozen patients had tumor biopsies before treatment and at week 13.

Repertoires were generated with immunoSEQ multiplex PCR, while TCRdb's copy carries only in-frame clones and drops some. The table lists fewer than 6,500 clones, around 28% of them singletons. Study-wide results and caveats: Clinical benefit was about 30 times likelier when tumor T-cell fraction and clonality increased.

Treatment reported: randomized to nivolumab then ipilimumab (arm A) or the reverse (arm B). The length of the CDR3 is 16 residues. The V end lost 5 bases, the J end lost 0 bases, and 11 bases lay between the germline ends. Germline CDR1 reads MNHGY; CDR2 reads SAAAGT. By its share, this clone is medium-sized. What it binds is not known. The receptor was isolated from a human donor with melanoma. The sequencing here drew on tumor tissue (inferred from file names), taken from a patient given nivolumab and ipilimumab in sequence. V usage is TRBV6-8 and J usage is TRBJ2-6; D remains ambiguous. CDR3 DNA: TGTGCCAGCAGTCCCGGACCGCCCTCTGGGGCCAACGTCCTGACTTTC. Translating gives CASSPGPPSGANVLTF.